Presented here are 30 T cell receptor beta chains from one specimen sequenced in a study of regulatory dendritic cells for organ transplantation. Using immunoSEQ multiplex PCR, the repertoire was profiled, and TCRdb retains in-frame clones only, with some absent. The repertoire holds roughly 9,800 clones, with just over 65% as singletons. Their target antigens are unknown. Sorted subsets were CFSE-labeled and cultured approximately 5 days with allogeneic dendritic cells. Sequencing was carried out using naive CD4+ T cells from blood cultured with dendritic cells. Subset of the sample: CD45RA+ naive T cells. These receptors originate from a human donor in good health.

The rearrangement links TRBV7-2 to TRBJ1-5; possibly TRBD1 for D (5 bases). Trimming removed 1 base at V and 0 bases at J, with 13 bases between. This CDR3 is built from 17 residues. Germline CDR1 and CDR2: SGHTA and FQGNSA. The CDR3 protein is CASSLGRGPNSNQPQHF. The CDR3 bases are TGTGCCAGCAGCTTAGGGAGGGGACCAAATAGCAATCAGCCCCAGCATTTT.

The chain is built from TRBV5-4 and TRBJ2-1; 7 bases fit TRBD1. Unmatched junction bases numbered 6, after V lost 4 bases and J lost 8 bases. Germline values: CDR1 SGHNT, CDR2 YYREEE (reference sequence). The CDR3 extends over 13 amino acids. The CDR3 region is CASSPQGEYEQFF. The CDR3 coding sequence is TGTGCCAGCAGCCCTCAGGGGGAGTATGAGCAGTTCTTC.

This chain links TRBV2 with TRBJ1-1; possibly TRBD1 for D (6 bases). Germline V gives CDR1 SNHLY, CDR2 FYNNEI. The CDR3 consists of 13 residues. V was shortened by 10 bases and J by 2 bases, with 14 bases between the two germline ends. The CDR3 bases are TGTGCCACCGGCGGACAGCTTAACACTGAAGCTTTCTTT. The encoded protein is CATGGQLNTEAFF.

The rearrangement links TRBV5-1 to TRBJ2-1, with 11 bases that match TRBD2. Per germline, CDR1 SGHRS and CDR2 YFSETQ. The CDR3 is 14 amino acids. Trimming took 1 base from V and 6 from J; bases not matched to a gene: 0. In DNA form, the CDR3 reads TGCGCCAGCAGCTTGCTAGCGGGGGGCAATGAGCAGTTCTTC. As protein: CASSLLAGGNEQFF.

This clone was observed a few times. The chain recombines TRBV19 with TRBJ1-2; tentatively, D is TRBD1 (5 bases). Between the trimmed V and J ends, which lost 5 bases and 3 bases, there was a span of 16 bases. Germline CDR1 is LNHDA and CDR2 is SQIVND (reference sequence). This CDR3 contains 15 residues. The CDR3 sequence: CASSSGTEGYYGYTF. The CDR3 nucleotides are TGTGCCAGTAGTTCCGGGACGGAGGGATACTATGGCTACACCTTC. The full variable domain, rest sourced from reference TRBV19 and TRBJ1-2, is DGGITQSPKYLFRKEGQNVTLSCEQNLNHDAMYWYRQDPGQGLRLIYYSQIVNDFQKGDIAEGYSVSREKKESFPLTVTSAQKNPTAFYLCASSSGTEGYYGYTFGSGTRLTVV.

The chain is built from TRBV11-3 and TRBJ2-3; TRBD1 matches at 9 bases. J gave up 4 bases and V 5 bases, and 7 bases lay outside the gene matches. CDR3 length: 15 amino acids. Looked up from germline, CDR1 is SGHNT and CDR2 is YENEEA. For the CDR3, the DNA is TGTGCCAGCAGCAACGAGGGACAGGGTGCAGATACGCAGTATTTT. This gives the protein CASSNEGQGADTQYF. The whole variable domain, remainder taken from reference TRBV11-3 and TRBJ2-3, is EAGVVQSPRYKIIEKKQPVAFWCNPISGHNTLYWYLQNLGQGPELLIRYENEEAVDDSQLPKDRFSAERLKGVDSTLKIQPAELGDSAVYLCASSNEGQGADTQYFGPGTRLTVL.

This clone showed up just once. The V gene is TRBV6-1, the J gene TRBJ1-5; D is perhaps TRBD1 (6 bases). The V and J ends lost 5 bases and 2 bases respectively, with 7 bases between them. The CDR3 sequence is 13 residues long. Looked up from germline, CDR1 is MNHNS and CDR2 is SASEGT. The CDR3 DNA follows: TGTGCCAGCAGTCCAGGGGGCAATCAGCCCCAGCATTTT. Translated: CASSPGGNQPQHF.

The rearrangement uses TRBV5-5 and TRBJ2-1; tentative D call: TRBD1 (5 bases). The V and J ends lost 2 bases and 5 bases respectively, with 14 bases between them. This CDR3 spans 15 amino acids. The V gene's germline CDR1 is SGHKS and CDR2 YYEKEE (reference sequence). The CDR3 sequence: CASSFGQGVDNEQFF. The CDR3 DNA is TGTGCCAGCAGCTTTGGGCAGGGTGTCGACAATGAGCAGTTCTTC. The whole variable domain, remainder taken from reference TRBV5-5 and TRBJ2-1, is DAGVTQSPTHLIKTRGQQVTLRCSPISGHKSVSWYQQVLGQGPQFIFQYYEKEERGRGNFPDRFSARQFPNYSSELNVNALLLGDSALYLCASSFGQGVDNEQFFGPGTRLTVL.

By its share, this clone is medium-sized (0.01 to 0.1%). V and J are TRBV4-1 and TRBJ1-2; 10 bases fit TRBD1. Germline V CDR1 and CDR2: MGHRA, YSYEKL. Losses at the gene ends were 1 base for V and 5 bases for J; bases not matched to a gene: 10. This CDR3 has 17 residues. This chain's CDR3 is CASSQAPTGTGVYGYTF. The CDR3 nucleotides are TGCGCCAGCAGCCAAGCTCCCACCGGGACAGGGGTATATGGCTACACCTTC.

The rearrangement uses TRBV5-1 and TRBJ2-3; D uncertain. Germline V gene lookup returns CDR1 SGHRS and CDR2 YFSETQ. Trimming removed 0 bases at V and 3 bases at J, with 5 bases between. The CDR3 covers 13 residues. The CDR3 loop is CASSLGGTDTQYF. CDR3 nucleotides: TGCGCCAGCAGCTTGGGCGGAACAGATACGCAGTATTTT.

The chain employs TRBV18 and TRBJ2-7; D possibly corresponds to TRBD1 (6 bases). The V gene's germline CDR1 is KGHSH and CDR2 LQKENI. V was shortened by 5 bases and J by 6 bases, with 17 bases between the two germline ends. The CDR3 runs to 14 residues. CDR3 region: CASSRSGQSAEQYF. CDR3 bases: TGTGCCAGCTCAAGGTCCGGACAGTCCGCCGAGCAGTACTTC.

The sample holds a few counts of this clone. The chain recombines TRBV5-6 with TRBJ2-7; D uncertain. This CDR3 is 12 amino acids long. Germline V CDR1 and CDR2: SGHDT, YYEEEE. V was clipped by 4 bases and J by 4 bases, with 9 bases between them. The CDR3 reads CASSAFSYEQYF. The CDR3 DNA follows: TGTGCCAGCAGCGCGTTTAGTTACGAGCAGTACTTC.

This clone was observed once. The chain links TRBV5-5 to TRBJ1-3; TRBD1 is a possible D gene (5 bases). Per the germline V gene, CDR1 is SGHKS and CDR2 is YYEKEE (reference sequence). Trimming shortened V by 4 bases and J by 0 bases, and 17 bases separated the two germline ends. The CDR3 runs 17 residues. In DNA form, the CDR3 reads TGTGCCAGCAGCCAATGGGGGGGGAGCCACTCTGGAAACACCATATATTTT. This gives the protein CASSQWGGSHSGNTIYF. Complete variable domain (other parts from reference TRBV5-5 and TRBJ1-3): DAGVTQSPTHLIKTRGQQVTLRCSPISGHKSVSWYQQVLGQGPQFIFQYYEKEERGRGNFPDRFSARQFPNYSSELNVNALLLGDSALYLCASSQWGGSHSGNTIYFGEGSWLTVV.

The chain carries TRBV5-4 and TRBJ2-5, with D maybe TRBD1 (6 bases). Deletions cut 4 bases from V and 5 bases from J, with 12 bases between. Germline values: CDR1 SGHNT, CDR2 YYREEE (reference sequence). The CDR3 length is 13 residues. CDR3 nucleotide sequence: TGTGCCAGCAGCAGATCAGGGGATGAGACCCAGTACTTC. Encoded protein: CASSRSGDETQYF.

This clone has just a few counts. V and J are TRBV4-2 and TRBJ2-3; 9 bases are a match to TRBD2. Germline V gives CDR1 LGHNA, CDR2 YNFKEQ. CDR3 length equals 18 residues. V gave up 3 bases and J gave up 0 bases; unmatched junction bases: 10. The CDR3 nucleotides are TGTGCCAGCAGCCAGGAAAGTGGGCGGGGGGGAAGCACAGATACGCAGTATTTT. This translates into CASSQESGRGGSTDTQYF.

The table lists this clone with a few counts. The rearrangement joins TRBV6-6 to TRBJ1-5; D is perhaps TRBD1 (5 bases). Germline V gives CDR1 MNHNY, CDR2 SVGAGI (reference sequence). The CDR3 contains 14 residues. Trimming cost V 6 bases and J 3 bases, with 12 bases left between them. Here the CDR3 DNA reads TGTGCCAGCAGCCAAGACAGCTTCAATCAGCCCCAGCATTTT. Residues: CASSQDSFNQPQHF.

The CDR3 is CASSPQGTECKETQYF. The CDR3 DNA is TGCGCCAGCAGTCCCCAAGGGACAGAATGCAAAGAGACCCAGTACTTC. V is TRBV23-1 and J is TRBJ2-5; 7 nucleotides line up with TRBD1. TRBV23-1 is sorted into the ORF group, with uncertain function. The CDR3 sequence is 16 residues long. The junction had 11 bases not matched to a gene; V was cut back by 4 bases and J by 3 bases.

V is TRBV18 and J is TRBJ1-2, with D possibly being TRBD1 (5 bases). Germline-derived CDR1 and CDR2 are KGHSH and LQKENI. CDR3 size: 17 residues. The V end was cut by 5 bases, the J end by 3 bases, with 22 bases between. The CDR3 DNA reads as TGTGCCAGCTCATATCAGCCCCAAAACAGGCTACACTATGGCTACACCTTC. This codes for CASSYQPQNRLHYGYTF.

This chain connects TRBV5-1 to TRBJ2-1, with D possibly being TRBD1 (5 bases). CDR3 size: 15 residues. Germline V gene data show CDR1 as SGHRS and CDR2 as YFSETQ. Trimming stripped 4 bases from V and 1 base from J, with 12 bases between. The CDR3 DNA sequence: TGCGCCAGCAGCGCCGCGGCAGGGTCCTACAATGAGCAGTTCTTC. Protein product: CASSAAAGSYNEQFF. The variable domain in full, completed from reference TRBV5-1 and TRBJ2-1, reads KAGVTQTPRYLIKTRGQQVTLSCSPISGHRSVSWYQQTPGQGLQFLFEYFSETQRNKGNFPGRFSGRQFSNSRSEMNVSTLELGDSALYLCASSAAAGSYNEQFFGPGTRLTVL.

V usage is TRBV5-1 and J usage is TRBJ2-1; 12 bases match TRBD2. Germline-derived CDR1 and CDR2 are SGHRS and YFSETQ. The J segment lost 0 bases and the V segment lost 2 bases, leaving 3 bases of the junction unmatched. The CDR3 is 17 amino acids. In DNA, the CDR3 is TGCGCCAGCAGCTTTGCTAGCGGGGGGGGCTCCTACAATGAGCAGTTCTTC. This encodes CASSFASGGGSYNEQFF.

The V call is TRBV27, the J call TRBJ1-6; D possibly corresponds to TRBD1 (6 bases). Germline CDR1 is MNHEY and CDR2 is SMNVEV (reference sequence). V lost 7 bases to trimming and J lost 8 bases, with 21 bases between them. The CDR3 consists of 16 residues. CDR3 coding DNA: TGTGCCAGCAAGAAGACCCGGACAGACACCTATTCACCCCTCCACTTT. Its protein is CASKKTRTDTYSPLHF.

This clone was observed a few times. The chain is built from TRBV7-9 and TRBJ2-7; D is ambiguous. CDR1 is SEHNR and CDR2 is FQNEAQ in the germline V gene (reference sequence). V lost 1 base and J lost 2, with 12 bases in between. The CDR3 loop spans 15 amino acids. DNA for the CDR3: TGTGCCAGCAGCTTAGGAGCACAGCCAACCTACGAGCAGTACTTC. Translating it yields CASSLGAQPTYEQYF.

CDR3 DNA sequence: TGTGCCAGCTCACCAGGACAGAACACCGGGGAGCTGTTTTTT. Protein: CASSPGQNTGELFF. The chain carries TRBV18 and TRBJ2-2, with a possible D match to TRBD1 (5 bases). The CDR3 consists of 14 residues. The ends were cut back, 2 bases at V and 1 base at J, with 5 bases in the middle. CDR1 and CDR2 (germline): KGHSH, LQKENI.

V and J are TRBV11-2 and TRBJ1-1; D is ambiguous. The germline gives CDR1 SGHAT, CDR2 FQNNGV. The CDR3 runs to 14 residues. V lost 1 base and J lost 10, with 16 bases in between. CDR3 in amino acids: CASSLAGGGNIAFF. The CDR3 coding sequence is TGTGCCAGCAGCTTAGCGGGTGGAGGGAACATAGCTTTCTTT.

The chain combines TRBV5-1 with TRBJ2-1, with a tentative D call TRBD1 (5 bases). Trimming took 4 bases from V and 6 from J, leaving 11 bases between them. The CDR3 has 13 amino acids. The germline gives CDR1 SGHRS, CDR2 YFSETQ. The CDR3 region is CASSTTVSNEQFF. The CDR3 region has the DNA TGCGCCAGCAGCACGACAGTTTCCAATGAGCAGTTCTTC.

The chain has TRBV5-1 and TRBJ2-7; perhaps TRBD2 as D (6 bases). Germline CDR1 and CDR2: SGHRS and YFSETQ. V dropped 0 bases and J dropped 1 base, with 17 bases sitting between them. The CDR3 length is 17 residues. The CDR3 region has the DNA TGCGCCAGCAGCTTGGACGGGAGCCAGGGAAGATCCTACGAGCAGTACTTC. Translation: CASSLDGSQGRSYEQYF.

The CDR3 sequence: CASSLGLNNEQFF. The CDR3 DNA is TGCGCCAGCAGCTTGGGACTAAACAATGAGCAGTTCTTC. The V gene is TRBV5-1, the J gene TRBJ2-1; tentatively, D is TRBD2 (5 bases). The CDR3 consists of 13 residues. The V gene's germline CDR1 is SGHRS and CDR2 YFSETQ. V lost 0 bases and J lost 5, with 6 bases in between.

The chain joins TRBV19 to TRBJ1-1; the D is unclear. V was cut by 7 bases and J by 1 base, with 7 bases left in between. CDR1 is LNHDA and CDR2 is SQIVND in the germline V gene (reference sequence). The CDR3 is 12 amino acids. The CDR3 loop is CASNPGNTEAFF. The CDR3 nucleotides read TGTGCCAGTAACCCGGGGAACACTGAAGCTTTCTTT. The full variable domain, its missing parts supplied by reference TRBV19 and TRBJ1-1, is DGGITQSPKYLFRKEGQNVTLSCEQNLNHDAMYWYRQDPGQGLRLIYYSQIVNDFQKGDIAEGYSVSREKKESFPLTVTSAQKNPTAFYLCASNPGNTEAFFGQGTRLTVV.

V and J are TRBV6-1 and TRBJ2-7; D perhaps matches TRBD2 (6 bases). Germline V gene lookup returns CDR1 MNHNS and CDR2 SASEGT. Trimming cost V 6 bases and J 2 bases, with 23 bases left between them. The CDR3 has 17 residues. CDR3 in DNA: TGTGCCAGCAGAGAACTACGGGACTTCGACGGCACCTACGAGCAGTACTTC. Translating gives CASRELRDFDGTYEQYF.

V is TRBV6-6 and J is TRBJ1-5; 7 nucleotides line up with TRBD1. The germline V gene encodes CDR1 MNHNY and CDR2 SVGAGI (reference sequence). J gave up 3 bases and V 6 bases, and 8 bases lay outside the gene matches. The CDR3 is made up of 15 amino acids. The CDR3 DNA is TGTGCCAGCAGCCAAACAGGGGTCGTCAATCAGCCCCAGCATTTT. Amino acids: CASSQTGVVNQPQHF.